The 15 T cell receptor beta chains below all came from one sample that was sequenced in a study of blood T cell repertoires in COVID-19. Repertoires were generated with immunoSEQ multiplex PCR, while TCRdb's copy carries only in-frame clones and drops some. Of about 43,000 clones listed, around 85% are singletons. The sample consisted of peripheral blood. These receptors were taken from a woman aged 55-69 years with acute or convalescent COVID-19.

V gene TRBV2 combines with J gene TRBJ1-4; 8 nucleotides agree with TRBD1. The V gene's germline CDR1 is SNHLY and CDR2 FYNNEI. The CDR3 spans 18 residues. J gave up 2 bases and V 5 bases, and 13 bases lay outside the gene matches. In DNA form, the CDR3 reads TGTGCCAGCAGTCGGACAGGGATGACCCTCGTGACTAATGAAAAACTGTTTTTT. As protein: CASSRTGMTLVTNEKLFF.

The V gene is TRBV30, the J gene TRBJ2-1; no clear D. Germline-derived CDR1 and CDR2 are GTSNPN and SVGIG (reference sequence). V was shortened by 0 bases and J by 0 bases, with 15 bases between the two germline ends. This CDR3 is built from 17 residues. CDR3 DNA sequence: TGTGCCTGGAGTGTCACAAGAAGCGCCTCCTCCTACAATGAGCAGTTCTTC. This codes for CAWSVTRSASSYNEQFF.

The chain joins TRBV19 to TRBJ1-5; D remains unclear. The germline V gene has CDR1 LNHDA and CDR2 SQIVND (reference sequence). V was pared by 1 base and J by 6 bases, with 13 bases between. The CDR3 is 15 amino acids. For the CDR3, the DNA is TGTGCCAGTAGTATAGTGGGAGGGAATAGTCAGCCCCAGCATTTT. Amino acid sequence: CASSIVGGNSQPQHF.

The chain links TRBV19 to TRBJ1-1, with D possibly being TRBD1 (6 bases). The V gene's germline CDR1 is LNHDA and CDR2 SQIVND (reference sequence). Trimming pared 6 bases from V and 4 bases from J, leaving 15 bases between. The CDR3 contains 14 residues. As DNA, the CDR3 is TGTGCCAGTAGGACCGAACAGGGTCGCACTGAAGCTTTCTTT. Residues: CASRTEQGRTEAFF.

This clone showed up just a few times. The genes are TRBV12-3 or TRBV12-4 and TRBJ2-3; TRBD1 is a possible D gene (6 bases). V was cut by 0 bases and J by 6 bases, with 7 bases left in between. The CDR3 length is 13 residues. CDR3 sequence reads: CASSLARGDTQYF. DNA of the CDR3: TGTGCCAGCAGTTTAGCAAGGGGGGATACGCAGTATTTT.

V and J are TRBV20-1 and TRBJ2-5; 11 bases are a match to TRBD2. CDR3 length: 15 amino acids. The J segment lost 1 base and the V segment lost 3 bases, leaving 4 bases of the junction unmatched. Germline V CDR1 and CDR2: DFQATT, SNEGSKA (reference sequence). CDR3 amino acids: CSASTSGRSQETQYF. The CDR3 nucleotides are TGCAGTGCTAGTACTAGCGGGAGAAGCCAAGAGACCCAGTACTTC.

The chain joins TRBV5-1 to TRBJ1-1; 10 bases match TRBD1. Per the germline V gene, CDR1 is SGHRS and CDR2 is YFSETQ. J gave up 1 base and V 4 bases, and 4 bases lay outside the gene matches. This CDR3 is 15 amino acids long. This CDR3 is CASSHRTGGNTEAFF. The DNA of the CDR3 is TGCGCCAGCAGCCACAGGACAGGGGGGAACACTGAAGCTTTCTTT.

CDR3 nucleotides: TGTGCCAGTAGTAACTACTCTGGGGCCAACGTCCTGACTTTC. Residues: CASSNYSGANVLTF. This sequence joins TRBV19 and TRBJ2-6; D unclear. This CDR3 has 14 residues. The V and J ends lost 4 bases and 0 bases respectively, with 4 bases between them. Germline V gives CDR1 LNHDA, CDR2 SQIVND (reference sequence).

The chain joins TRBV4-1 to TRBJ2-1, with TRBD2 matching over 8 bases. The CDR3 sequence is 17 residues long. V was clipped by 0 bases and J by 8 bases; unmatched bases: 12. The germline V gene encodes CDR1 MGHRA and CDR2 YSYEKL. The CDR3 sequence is CASSQEGAGDPVDEQFF. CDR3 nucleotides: TGCGCCAGCAGCCAAGAAGGAGCGGGGGACCCCGTCGATGAGCAGTTCTTC.

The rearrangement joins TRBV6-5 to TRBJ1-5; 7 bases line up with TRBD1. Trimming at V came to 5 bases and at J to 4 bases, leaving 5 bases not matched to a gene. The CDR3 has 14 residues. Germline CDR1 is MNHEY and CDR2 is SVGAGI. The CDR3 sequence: CASSPGQLNQPQHF. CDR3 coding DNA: TGTGCCAGCAGTCCGGGACAGCTAAATCAGCCCCAGCATTTT.

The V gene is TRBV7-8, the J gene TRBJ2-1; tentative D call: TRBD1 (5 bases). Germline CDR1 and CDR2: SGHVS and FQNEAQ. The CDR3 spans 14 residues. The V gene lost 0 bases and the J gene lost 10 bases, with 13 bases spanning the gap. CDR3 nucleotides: TGTGCCAGCAGCTTAGCCGTGGCTAGGGGAGAGCAGTTCTTC. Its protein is CASSLAVARGEQFF.

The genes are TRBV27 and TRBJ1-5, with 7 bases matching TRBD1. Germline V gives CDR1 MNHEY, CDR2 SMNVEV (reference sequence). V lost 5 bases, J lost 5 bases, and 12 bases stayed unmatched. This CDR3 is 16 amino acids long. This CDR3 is CASSPPLRGPDQPQHF. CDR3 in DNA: TGTGCCAGCAGTCCCCCATTAAGGGGGCCTGATCAGCCCCAGCATTTT.

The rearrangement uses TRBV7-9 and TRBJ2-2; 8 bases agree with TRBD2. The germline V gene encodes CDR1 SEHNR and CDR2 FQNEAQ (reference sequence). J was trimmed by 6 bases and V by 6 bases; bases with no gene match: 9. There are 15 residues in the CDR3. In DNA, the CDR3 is TGTGCCAGCAGGCTGAGCGGGAGTCAAGCCGGGGAGCTGTTTTTT. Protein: CASRLSGSQAGELFF.

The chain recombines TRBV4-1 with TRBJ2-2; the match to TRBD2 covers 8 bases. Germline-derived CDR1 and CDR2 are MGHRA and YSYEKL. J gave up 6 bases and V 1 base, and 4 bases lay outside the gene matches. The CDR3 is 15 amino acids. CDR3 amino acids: CASSQAQRESGELFF. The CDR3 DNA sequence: TGCGCCAGCAGCCAAGCACAGCGGGAGTCCGGGGAGCTGTTTTTT.

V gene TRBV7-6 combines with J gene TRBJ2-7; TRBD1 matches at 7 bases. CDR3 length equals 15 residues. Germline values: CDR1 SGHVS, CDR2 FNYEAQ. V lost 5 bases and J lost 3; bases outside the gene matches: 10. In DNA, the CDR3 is TGTGCCAGCAGCGCGCGGCCGGGACAGAGCTACGAGCAGTACTTC. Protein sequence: CASSARPGQSYEQYF.